What follows are 20 T cell receptor beta chains derived from one specimen sequenced in a study of shared clonotypes between healthy human individuals. TCRdb's copy holds only in-frame clones and misses some; the assay was immunoSEQ multiplex PCR. The sample has around 500,000 clones, 78% seen once. Sequenced: PBMCs. The receptors stem from a woman in her forties in good health. Some clones in this sample may be carry-over from other donors' samples.

This clone was detected once. The CDR3 DNA is TGTGCCAGCAGCTTAGGGGCAGGCGAGCAGTACTTC. Protein product: CASSLGAGEQYF. The rearrangement links TRBV11-1 to TRBJ2-7; unclear D gene. CDR3 length equals 12 residues. The germline CDR1 and CDR2 sequences are SGHAT and FQDESV (reference sequence). V lost 1 base and J lost 6, with 7 bases in between.

The gene calls are TRBV21-1 and TRBJ2-1; the tabulated D call, TRBD1, remains unverified against the DNA. TRBV21-1 constitutes a pseudogene. The CDR3 length is 11 residues. CDR3 amino acids: CASSPRSEQFF. CDR3 coding DNA: TGTGCCAGCAGCCCCAGATCTGAGCAGTTCTTC.

The V call is TRBV11-2, the J call TRBJ1-1, with D possibly being TRBD1 (6 bases). The length of the CDR3 is 15 residues. CDR1 is SGHAT and CDR2 is FQNNGV in the germline V gene. V was trimmed by 6 bases and J by 1 base, leaving 15 bases between them. CDR3 sequence reads: CASSPPGQWNTEAFF. CDR3 bases: TGTGCCAGCAGTCCACCGGGACAATGGAACACTGAAGCTTTCTTT.

This clone was counted between two and nine times. The rearrangement uses TRBV12-5 and TRBJ2-5; D gene uncertain. The CDR3 has 13 amino acids. Germline CDR1 and CDR2: LGHNT and FRNRAP. V was shortened by 1 base and J by 5 bases, with 8 bases between the two germline ends. Here the CDR3 DNA reads TGTGCTAGTGGTTTGGGGGGTTACGAGACCCAGTACTTC. It codes for CASGLGGYETQYF.

This clone came up a few times. This rearrangement joins TRBV28 to TRBJ2-5; TRBD2 aligns across 7 bases. Unmatched junction bases numbered 9, after V lost 8 bases and J lost 3 bases. The CDR3 covers 14 residues. Germline lookup yields CDR1 MDHEN and CDR2 SYDVKM. CDR3 sequence reads: CASLAADYKETQYF. CDR3 bases: TGTGCCAGCCTAGCGGCGGACTATAAAGAGACCCAGTACTTC.

To note about this clone: An end of the junction does not agree with germline; a read error may underlie this. Other DNA sequences from this sample encode an identical CDR3 as well. The V and J genes are TRBV4-1 and TRBJ2-7; TRBD2 might be the D (5 bases). CDR3 length: 16 amino acids. Germline-derived CDR1 and CDR2 are MGHRA and YSYEKL. The CDR3 DNA is TGCGCCAGCAGCCAAGGTCGGGGAATCGGGCCCTATGAGCAGTACTTC. Amino acid sequence: CASSQGRGIGPYEQYF.

The chain couples TRBV6-1 to TRBJ2-7, with TRBD2 identical over 9 bases. This CDR3 comprises 16 residues. J was trimmed by 4 bases and V by 1 base; bases with no gene match: 8. Germline values: CDR1 MNHNS, CDR2 SASEGT. The CDR3 here is CASSEDSFSGRYEQYF. The CDR3 DNA reads as TGTGCCAGCAGTGAAGATTCTTTTAGCGGGAGATACGAGCAGTACTTC.

Relative to its sample, this clone is medium-sized (0.01 to 0.1%). Within the sample, other DNA sequences also encode this same CDR3. The chain combines TRBV5-1 with TRBJ1-1, with D unresolved. Looked up from germline, CDR1 is SGHRS and CDR2 is YFSETQ. This CDR3 has 13 amino acids. The V and J ends lost 0 bases and 6 bases respectively, with 9 bases between them. The CDR3: CASSLEGTPEAFF. In DNA form, the CDR3 reads TGCGCCAGCAGCTTGGAGGGAACCCCTGAAGCTTTCTTT.

CDR3 coding DNA: TGTGCCAGCAGCCAGGGACAGGGTACCTACGAGCAGTACTTC. This codes for CASSQGQGTYEQYF. V gene TRBV6-6 combines with J gene TRBJ2-7; 9 nucleotides match TRBD1. The junction had 5 bases not matched to a gene; V was cut back by 6 bases and J by 2 bases. The CDR3 sequence is 14 residues long. The germline gives CDR1 MNHNY, CDR2 SVGAGI (reference sequence).

CDR3 in DNA: TGTGCCAGCAGTTTAGGCGACCCGGGGACAGGATGGGATCAGCCCCAGCATTTT. It codes for CASSLGDPGTGWDQPQHF. V and J are TRBV27 and TRBJ1-5; 8 bases line up with TRBD1. The germline gives CDR1 MNHEY, CDR2 SMNVEV (reference sequence). The CDR3 contains 18 residues. V lost 2 bases, J lost 5 bases, and 14 bases stayed unmatched.

This sequence joins TRBV6-5 and TRBJ2-1; the match to TRBD1 covers 10 bases. This CDR3 comprises 14 residues. J was trimmed by 0 bases and V by 10 bases; bases with no gene match: 3. Per the germline V gene, CDR1 is MNHEY and CDR2 is SVGAGI. The CDR3 sequence is CATGDRGSYNEQFF. The CDR3 nucleotides read TGTGCCACGGGGGACAGGGGCTCCTACAATGAGCAGTTCTTC.

The gene calls are TRBV6-1 and TRBJ1-5, with 8 bases identical to TRBD1. V shed 7 bases, J shed 3 bases, and the junction held 5 bases outside the gene matches. The CDR3 consists of 14 residues. Germline assignment: CDR1 MNHNS and CDR2 SASEGT. CDR3 sequence reads: CASKTDRDNQPQHF. The CDR3 region has the DNA TGTGCCAGCAAGACGGACAGGGACAATCAGCCCCAGCATTTT.

CDR3 loop: CASSLVQAGVGETQYF. For the CDR3, the DNA is TGCGCCAGCAGCTTGGTGCAAGCGGGAGTGGGGGAGACCCAGTACTTC. The gene calls are TRBV5-1 and TRBJ2-5; 8 bases match TRBD2. With V trimmed by 0 bases and J by 5 bases, 9 bases remained unmatched. CDR1 and CDR2 (germline): SGHRS, YFSETQ. CDR3 length: 16 residues.

A word on this clone: A junction boundary mismatches the germline segment, possibly from a read error. This CDR3 is also generated by other DNA sequences in the sample. This rearrangement joins TRBV7-2 to TRBJ2-7; D call uncertain. The CDR3 has 14 residues. The V gene's germline CDR1 is SGHTA and CDR2 FQGNSA. The CDR3 nucleotides are TGTGCCAGCAGTTTAGGAAGTGTCTCCTACGAGCAGTACTTC. Protein: CASSLGSVSYEQYF.

This chain connects TRBV28 to TRBJ1-5; D remains ambiguous. Trimming took off 2 bases at V and 3 bases at J, with 14 bases between the two ends. The CDR3 spans 16 residues. Germline CDR1 reads MDHEN; CDR2 reads SYDVKM. The CDR3 DNA is TGTGCCAGCAGTTTAGATACGGTTTATACCAATCAGCCCCAGCATTTT. Translating it yields CASSLDTVYTNQPQHF. The full variable domain, rest sourced from reference TRBV28 and TRBJ1-5, is DVKVTQSSRYLVKRTGEKVFLECVQDMDHENMFWYRQDPGLGLRLIYFSYDVKMKEKGDIPEGYSVSREKKERFSLILESASTNQTSMYLCASSLDTVYTNQPQHFGDGTRLSIL.

V is TRBV7-9 and J is TRBJ1-3; D is unclear. V lost 5 bases, J lost 3 bases, and 5 bases lay in between. This CDR3 comprises 12 residues. Germline assignment: CDR1 SEHNR and CDR2 FQNEAQ (reference sequence). The CDR3 here is CASSPYGNTIYF. DNA for the CDR3: TGTGCCAGCAGCCCCTATGGAAACACCATATATTTT. Full variable domain (outside the CDR3, taken from reference TRBV7-9 and TRBJ1-3): DTGVSQNPRHKITKRGQNVTFRCDPISEHNRLYWYRQTLGQGPEFLTYFQNEAQLEKSRLLSDRFSAERPKGSFSTLEIQRTEQGDSAMYLCASSPYGNTIYFGEGSWLTVV.

The chain has TRBV6-6 and TRBJ1-6; D gene ambiguous. V gave up 0 bases and J gave up 0 bases, with 6 bases separating them. The CDR3 covers 16 residues. Germline CDR1 reads MNHNY; CDR2 reads SVGAGI (reference sequence). CDR3 residues: CASSYSPGSYNSPLHF. The CDR3 DNA reads as TGTGCCAGCAGTTACTCCCCAGGCTCCTATAATTCACCCCTCCACTTT.

The chain uses TRBV5-1 and TRBJ2-5; D gene unclear. The CDR3 sequence is 12 residues long. Looked up from germline, CDR1 is SGHRS and CDR2 is YFSETQ. V was shortened by 0 bases and J by 5 bases, with 5 bases between the two germline ends. The CDR3 DNA reads TGCGCCAGCAGCTTGGCTTTTGAGACCCAGTACTTC. Translated, it gives CASSLAFETQYF. The entire variable domain, with the rest obtained from reference TRBV5-1 and TRBJ2-5, is as follows: KAGVTQTPRYLIKTRGQQVTLSCSPISGHRSVSWYQQTPGQGLQFLFEYFSETQRNKGNFPGRFSGRQFSNSRSEMNVSTLELGDSALYLCASSLAFETQYFGPGTRLLVL.

The chain joins TRBV27 to TRBJ2-5; the match to TRBD1 covers 10 bases. The trim removed 5 bases at V and 5 bases at J, leaving 5 bases unmatched. The CDR3 length is 14 residues. The germline gives CDR1 MNHEY, CDR2 SMNVEV (reference sequence). The CDR3 sequence is CASSRDRGGETQYF. As DNA, the CDR3 is TGTGCCAGCAGTCGGGACAGGGGAGGGGAGACCCAGTACTTC.

This clone has a single count. This chain joins TRBV2 and TRBJ2-7; 16 nucleotides agree with TRBD2. V was clipped by 3 bases and J by 2 bases; unmatched bases: 1. Germline CDR1 is SNHLY and CDR2 is FYNNEI. The CDR3 is 16 amino acids. The CDR3 here is CASSDGTSGRAYEQYF. The CDR3 DNA follows: TGTGCCAGCAGTGACGGGACTAGCGGGAGGGCCTACGAGCAGTACTTC.